The clone carrying this T cell receptor (beta chain) was detected only once. Some clones are missing from TCRdb's copy, which holds only in-frame ones; the method was immunoSEQ multiplex PCR. The sample carries about 94,000 clones, 78% recorded once. This record belongs to a study of blood T cell repertoires in COVID-19. Study context: PBMCs, B-cell-depleted T cells, or T cells provided the cDNA or gDNA that made up the material.

J lost 0 bases, V lost 1 base, and 4 bases had no gene match. The V gene's germline CDR1 is LGHNA and CDR2 YNFKEQ. The CDR3 covers 17 residues. The sequenced sample was peripheral blood. J is TRBJ2-3 and V is TRBV4-2, with TRBD1 matching 10 bases. The sequence derives from a man aged 65 to 79 with COVID-19, enrolled during active disease. CDR3 sequence: CASSQGTGGPSTDTQYF. The CDR3, as DNA: TGTGCCAGCAGCCAAGGGACAGGGGGACCTAGCACAGATACGCAGTATTTT.